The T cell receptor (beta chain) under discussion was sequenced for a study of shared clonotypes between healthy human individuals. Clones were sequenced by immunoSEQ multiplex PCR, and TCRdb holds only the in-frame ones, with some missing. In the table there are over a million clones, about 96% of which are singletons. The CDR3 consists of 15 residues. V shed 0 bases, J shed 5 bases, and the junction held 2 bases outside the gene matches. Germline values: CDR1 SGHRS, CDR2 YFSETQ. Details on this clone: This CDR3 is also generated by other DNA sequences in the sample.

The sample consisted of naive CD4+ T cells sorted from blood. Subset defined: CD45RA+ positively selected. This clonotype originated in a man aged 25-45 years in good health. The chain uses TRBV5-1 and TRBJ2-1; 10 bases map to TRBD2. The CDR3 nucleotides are TGCGCCAGCAGCTTGGTAGCGGGAGGCAACAATGAGCAGTTCTTC. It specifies CASSLVAGGNNEQFF.